This T cell receptor (beta chain) was sequenced during a study of T-cell memory formation after mild COVID-19. Study results and caveats: Prior to infection, memory already included some responding clones, suggesting cross-reactive memory joined. Nothing showed for sure that second-wave clones peaking on day 37 were SARS-CoV-2 specific.

This clonotype was recorded at least ten times. The antigen remains unidentified. MiXCR was run by TCRdb on the 5' RACE reads, yielding one entry per CDR3 protein. This sample has 250,000 to 300,000 distinct CDR3 sequences, with under 20% found just once. This sequence was found in a man aged 18-30 years who had mild COVID-19 (a few samples of this study predate the infection). Cell type and time point are not known. The material sequenced was PBMCs or a T cell subset sorted from them (not recorded which).

The CDR3 DNA follows: TGTGCCAGCAGCTTACCCCTGAGAGATACGCAGTATTTT. Translated: CASSLPLRDTQYF. The chain combines TRBV7-8 with TRBJ2-3, with no clear D. The CDR3 totals 13 residues. The V end was cut by 2 bases, the J end by 5 bases, with 8 bases between. The germline V gene has CDR1 SGHVS and CDR2 FQNEAQ.